This T cell receptor beta chain derives from a study of PD-1 blockade in classical Hodgkin lymphoma. General study results and limits: While CD8+ TCR diversity did not rise significantly by C4D1, CD4+ TCR diversity did.

Time point given: cycle 4 day 1 (C4D1), after less than seven weeks of nivolumab. Each patient relapsed following autologous stem cell transplantation, and prior brentuximab vedotin exposure differed. Deletions cut 5 bases from V and 8 bases from J, with 15 bases between. The CDR3 loop spans 13 amino acids. Germline CDR1 reads SEHNR; CDR2 reads FQNEAQ (reference sequence). As for this clone: Antigen specificity is unknown.

Profiling relied on immunoSEQ multiplex PCR, and the TCRdb table lists in-frame clones only, not all of them. The sample includes around 30,000 clones, 72% seen only once; the top ten take around 3.6%. Source: peripheral blood mononuclear cells (PBMCs), taken before the fourth cycle of nivolumab. The chain employs TRBV7-9 and TRBJ1-2, with D uncertain. The origin of this receptor is a human donor with classical Hodgkin lymphoma. This chain's CDR3 is CASSPPPLSGYTF. The CDR3 DNA sequence: TGTGCCAGCAGCCCTCCGCCCCTATCGGGCTACACCTTC.